This T cell receptor beta chain comes out of a study of response to subunit inactivated influenza vaccine. Each CDR3 protein is one row after TCRdb ran MiXCR on the RT-PCR reads. In the table there are about 570,000 distinct CDR3 sequences, about 10% of which are singletons. Germline CDR1 reads MGHRA; CDR2 reads YSYEKL. The CDR3 totals 15 residues. Trimming removed 2 bases at V and 2 bases at J, with 12 bases between. This sample also appeared in a second study, on T cells expressing NK-cell markers. Per that study: The authors generated TCR beta cDNA through 5'RACE template switching with UMIs. The TCR beta repertoires were obtained from sorted CD3+CD56+NKG2C+, CD3+CD56+NKG2C- and CD3+CD56-NKG2C+ T cells.

This clonotype was obtained from a man between 45 and 60 years old who received an inactivated influenza vaccine. The starting material was PBMCs from blood, obtained on the day of vaccination. This chain joins TRBV4-1 and TRBJ2-5; no firm D call. CDR3 in amino acids: CASSQYFVGQETQYF. As DNA, the CDR3 is TGCGCCAGCAGCCAATACTTCGTGGGGCAAGAGACCCAGTACTTC.